The 20 T cell receptor beta chains below come from one sample, sequenced in a study of tumor-infiltrating lymphocytes in primary liver carcinoma. Co-extracting RNA and DNA was done with about 20-34 mg of unsorted bulk tissue as input. The authors made TCR beta cDNA from roughly 480 ng total RNA with a constant-region primer. Three-round nested multiplex PCR performed with slightly modified ARM-PCR produced the TCR beta libraries. The first two PCR rounds, roughly 9 cycles each, used TRBV1-TRBV30 forward primers and a C-beta reverse primer. TCRdb re-called the multiplex PCR reads through MiXCR, storing one row per CDR3 protein. The table lists 110,000 or so distinct CDR3 sequences, about four fifths of them singletons. Sequencing was done on a sample of liver tumor tissue from sampling region 3. As to subset: tumor region T3, left-lateral pole. The receptors stem from a man aged 40-50 years with primary liver carcinoma and hepatitis B virus infection.

For this clonotype: The CDR3 end shows no conserved phenylalanine or tryptophan, and so a read error is likely. The genes are TRBV5-1 and TRBJ2-1, with D possibly TRBD1 on 6 matching bases. V gave up 2 bases and J gave up 6 bases, with 9 bases separating them. Per germline, CDR1 SGHRS and CDR2 YFSETQ. The CDR3 is 13 residues long. The DNA of the CDR3 is TGCGCCAGCAGCTTAACAGGGCTCAATGAGCAGTTCTTA. Its protein product is CASSLTGLNEQFL.

This chain connects TRBV6-1 to TRBJ2-1; D may be TRBD1 or TRBD2 (6 bases each). Deletions cut 7 bases from V and 10 bases from J, with 23 bases between. The CDR3 is 15 residues long. CDR1 is MNHNS and CDR2 is SASEGT in the germline V gene. The CDR3 sequence is CASNPQGTGGNEQFF. The DNA of the CDR3 is TGTGCCAGCAACCCCCAGGGGACTGGAGGAAACGAGCAGTTCTTC.

Comments on this clonotype: At one of its ends the junction is not consistent with the germline gene, which may arise from a read error. The chain combines TRBV7-9 with TRBJ2-7, with D tentatively TRBD1 (7 bases). The CDR3 covers 12 residues. Per the germline V gene, CDR1 is SEHNR and CDR2 is FQNEAQ (reference sequence). CDR3 loop: CANSQGQSGQYF. In DNA, the CDR3 is TGTGCCAACAGCCAGGGACAGAGCGGGCAGTATTTC.

The table lists this clonotype with a count of one. The junction and the germline gene differ at one end; a read error may be behind it. The rearrangement uses TRBV5-6 and TRBJ2-7, with TRBD1 matching over 7 bases. The CDR3 extends over 16 amino acids. From germline, CDR1 is SGHDT and CDR2 YYEEEE. This chain's CDR3 is CVSSRGRQGIPYEQYF. The CDR3 bases are TGTGTCAGCAGCCGAGGTCGACAGGGTATCCCCTACGAGCAGTACTTC. Complete variable domain (other parts from reference TRBV5-6 and TRBJ2-7): DAGVTQSPTHLIKTRGQQVTLRCSPKSGHDTVSWYQQALGQGPQFIFQYYEEEERQRGNFPDRFSGHQFPNYSSELNVNALLLGDSALYLCVSSRGRQGIPYEQYFGPGTRLTVT.

Points on this clonotype: The CDR3 does not close with the conserved phenylalanine or tryptophan, likely indicating a read error. The CDR3 DNA sequence: TGTGCCAGCAGCGCGGGACAGTTCTACGAGCAGTACATC. Its protein is CASSAGQFYEQYI. The chain combines TRBV11-3 with TRBJ2-7; weak D call: TRBD1 (7 bases). V shed 5 bases and J shed 3 bases, with 11 bases lying between them. The CDR3 is 13 residues long. Germline assignment: CDR1 SGHNT and CDR2 YENEEA.

The chain joins TRBV6-6 to TRBJ1-5, with D possibly matching TRBD1 (5 bases). CDR1 and CDR2 from the germline V gene are MNHNY and SVGAGI (reference sequence). The CDR3 is 14 amino acids. The ends were cut back, 7 bases at V and 10 bases at J, with 20 bases in the middle. CDR3 region: CASIEGNGNRPQHF. The CDR3 nucleotides read TGTGCCAGCATAGAGGGGAACGGCAATCGACCCCAGCATTTT.

Concerning this clonotype: At one boundary the junction diverges from the germline segment, which might be a read error. The V and J genes are TRBV12-3 or TRBV12-4 and TRBJ1-5; a weak D match, TRBD1 (5 bases). The CDR3 covers 15 residues. CDR3 in DNA: TGTGCTAGCAGGCCGGGGACCGCTAGCAATCAGACCCAGCATTTT. Protein product: CASRPGTASNQTQHF.

Details on this clonotype: A much bigger clone sits one base away, suggesting this may be a read error. This chain joins TRBV30 and TRBJ1-4, with D uncertain. This CDR3 region has 13 residues. The germline gives CDR1 GTSNPN, CDR2 SVGIG (reference sequence). The V and J ends lost 1 base and 7 bases respectively, with 10 bases between them. CDR3 sequence reads: CAWSGSNCEKLFF. The CDR3, as DNA: TGTGCCTGGAGTGGTTCGAACTGTGAAAAACTGTTTTTT.

This clonotype has a single count. Sequence at one end of the junction differs from germline and may be a read error. The chain links TRBV11-3 to TRBJ2-3; D gene ambiguous. Looked up from germline, CDR1 is SGHNT and CDR2 is YENEEA. CDR3 length: 12 residues. The CDR3 protein is CDSSFNEDTQYF. CDR3 DNA sequence: TGTGACAGCAGTTTCAATGAAGATACACAGTATTTT.

The CDR3 DNA is TGCAGCATTAAAGGGGGTCACGAGCAGTACTTC. Translated, it gives CSIKGGHEQYF. V gene TRBV29-1 combines with J gene TRBJ2-7, with TRBD1 as a possible D gene (6 bases). Germline V gene sequence: CDR1 SQVTM, CDR2 ANQGSEA. The CDR3 covers 11 residues. Trimming stripped 8 bases from V and 5 bases from J, with 13 bases between.

Points on this clonotype: The junction and the germline gene differ at one end; a read error may be behind it. This sequence joins TRBV5-1 and TRBJ2-3; D remains unclear. The V gene's germline CDR1 is SGHRS and CDR2 YFSETQ. The CDR3 extends over 14 amino acids. The CDR3, as DNA: TGCGCCAGCAGCTTGGGACACAACACAGATATGCAGTATTTT. Protein: CASSLGHNTDMQYF.

Worth noting for this clonotype: A junction end diverges from the germline sequence, so it may reflect a read error. J is TRBJ1-1 and V is TRBV7-9; no definite D call. The CDR3 spans 14 residues. Germline assignment: CDR1 SEHNR and CDR2 FQNEAQ (reference sequence). CDR3 loop: CASSLGGSDTESFF. The CDR3 DNA sequence: TGTGCCAGCAGCTTGGGTGGTTCCGACACTGAATCTTTCTTT.

Regarding this clonotype: As the CDR3 is not closed by the conserved phenylalanine or tryptophan, this likely results from a read error. V usage is TRBV11-3 and J usage is TRBJ2-7; D is unresolved. The CDR3 sequence is 14 residues long. Germline loops: CDR1 SGHNT, CDR2 YENEEA. This CDR3 reads CAGSSNSNSYEQYL. The CDR3 DNA reads as TGTGCCGGCAGCTCTAACAGTAACTCATACGAGCAGTACCTC.

The chain is built from TRBV4-2 and TRBJ2-1; D uncertain. CDR3 size: 15 residues. The ends were cut back, 4 bases at V and 8 bases at J, with 18 bases in the middle. Germline V gene lookup returns CDR1 LGHNA and CDR2 YNFKEQ. The CDR3 spells CASSPGRCPEDEQFF. In nucleotides, the CDR3 is TGTGCCAGCAGCCCAGGTAGATGCCCAGAGGATGAGCAGTTCTTC.

With respect to this clonotype: One end of the junction is discordant with germline, which a read error may explain. The chain links TRBV12-5 to TRBJ2-7, with D possibly called TRBD1 or TRBD2 (5 bases each). This CDR3 is 13 amino acids long. Germline values: CDR1 LGHNT, CDR2 FRNRAP. Here the CDR3 reads CASEGTAFYEHYF. CDR3 nucleotide sequence: TGTGCCAGTGAGGGGACCGCTTTCTACGAGCACTACTTC.

This clonotype was detected many times. The chain employs TRBV29-1 and TRBJ2-3; 7 nucleotides agree with TRBD2. Germline-derived CDR1 and CDR2 are SQVTM and ANQGSEA. The V segment lost 1 base and the J segment 4 bases; nucleotides outside the gene matches: 5. This CDR3 is 14 amino acids long. DNA for the CDR3: TGCAGCGTTGAAGGGGGGGGGAGCTCAGATACGCAGTATTTT. Residues: CSVEGGGSSDTQYF.

With respect to this clonotype: Because the CDR3 is missing its conserved closing phenylalanine or tryptophan, this is likely a read error. The chain is built from TRBV2 and TRBJ2-2, with D perhaps TRBD1 (5 bases). Trimming took 1 base from V and 4 from J, leaving 13 bases between them. Germline values: CDR1 SNHLY, CDR2 FYNNEI. This CDR3 is built from 16 residues. For the CDR3, the DNA is TGTGCCAGCAGTGAAGTGGAGACAGCAATCACCGGGGAGCTGTTTATT. It is translated as CASSEVETAITGELFI.

This clonotype has a single count. One end of the junction varies from germline; a read error may be responsible. The gene calls are TRBV28 and TRBJ1-5; 9 bases are a match to TRBD1. The CDR3 totals 16 residues. In germline, CDR1 is MDHEN, CDR2 SYDVKM. CDR3 residues: CASNLPPGQGSQSQHF. The CDR3 coding sequence is TGTGCCAGCAATTTGCCACCGGGACAGGGAAGTCAGTCCCAGCATTTT.

The chain carries TRBV20-1 and TRBJ2-5, with 14 nucleotides matching TRBD2. This CDR3 is 15 amino acids long. CDR1 and CDR2 (germline): DFQATT, SNEGSKA (reference sequence). The ends lost 3 bases at V and 5 bases at J; junction bases unmatched: 5. The CDR3 DNA sequence: TGCAGTGCTAGGGGACTAGCGGGAGCTTTGGAGACCCAGTACTTC. Protein product: CSARGLAGALETQYF.

In regard to this clonotype: Given the absence of the conserved phenylalanine or tryptophan at the CDR3 end, a read error is likely. Because the CDR3's place on the DNA is in doubt, the DNA is left out and the CDR3 is given as listed by TCRdb. The V call is TRBV4-1, the J call TRBJ1-6. From its first to its last residue, the CDR3 has 16 amino acids. Germline lookup yields CDR1 MGHRA and CDR2 YSYEKL. CDR3 residues: CASSQEQSSYNSPFHS.